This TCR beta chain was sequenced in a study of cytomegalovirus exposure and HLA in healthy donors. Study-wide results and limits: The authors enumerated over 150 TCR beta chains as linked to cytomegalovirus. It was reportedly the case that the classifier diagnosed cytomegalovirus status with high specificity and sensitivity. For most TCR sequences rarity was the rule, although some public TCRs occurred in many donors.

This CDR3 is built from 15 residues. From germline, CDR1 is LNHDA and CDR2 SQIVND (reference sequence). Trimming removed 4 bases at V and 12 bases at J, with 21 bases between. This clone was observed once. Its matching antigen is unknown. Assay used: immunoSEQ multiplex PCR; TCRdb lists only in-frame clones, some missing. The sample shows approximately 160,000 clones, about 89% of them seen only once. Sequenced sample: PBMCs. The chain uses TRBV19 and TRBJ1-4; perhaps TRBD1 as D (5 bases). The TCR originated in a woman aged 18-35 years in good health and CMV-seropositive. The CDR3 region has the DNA TGTGCCAGTAGTAAGGATGACAACTTTGGGGGGGAACTGTTTTTT. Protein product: CASSKDDNFGGELFF. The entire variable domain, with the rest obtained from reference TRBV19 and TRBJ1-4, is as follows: DGGITQSPKYLFRKEGQNVTLSCEQNLNHDAMYWYRQDPGQGLRLIYYSQIVNDFQKGDIAEGYSVSREKKESFPLTVTSAQKNPTAFYLCASSKDDNFGGELFFGSGTQLSVL.